These 5 T cell receptor beta chains were sequenced from one sample in a study of Ad26.COV2.S vaccination and SARS-CoV-2 variants. Profiling relied on immunoSEQ multiplex PCR, and the TCRdb table lists in-frame clones only, not all of them. There are about 500,000 clones in the sample; 80% to 90% occur only once, and approximately 1.7% lies in the top ten. Treatment specified: about 20 received Ad26.COV2.S at low or high dose, single or two shots; roughly 5 received placebo; per-sample allocation not given. Samples analyzed were those drawn on day 63 after the first vaccine or placebo injection. The input for sequencing was peripheral blood, taken in a trial of Ad26.COV2.S vaccine versus placebo. These receptor sequences come from a person aged 18-60 years who received the Ad26.COV2.S COVID-19 vaccine or a placebo.

The V call is TRBV7-2, the J call TRBJ2-3; D gene uncertain. The CDR3 covers 12 residues. CDR1 and CDR2 (germline): SGHTA, FQGNSA. The V gene lost 1 base and the J gene lost 4 bases, with 3 bases spanning the gap. CDR3 loop: CASSLVADTQYF. CDR3 DNA: TGTGCCAGCAGCTTAGTGGCAGATACGCAGTATTTT.

This chain links TRBV7-9 with TRBJ2-5, with a weak D call TRBD2 (5 bases). V was pared by 5 bases and J by 1 base, with 11 bases between. CDR1 is SEHNR, CDR2 FQNEAQ, per germline (reference sequence). The CDR3 runs to 14 residues. The CDR3 loop reads CASSRTGVQETQYF. CDR3 in DNA: TGTGCCAGCAGCCGGACCGGGGTCCAAGAGACCCAGTACTTC.

The chain combines TRBV14 with TRBJ2-1; 11 nucleotides align to TRBD2. This CDR3 has 16 residues. The V gene's germline CDR1 is SGHDN and CDR2 FVKESK. V lost 5 bases, J lost 4 bases, and 7 bases stayed unmatched. As DNA, the CDR3 is TGTGCCAGCAGCGCGACGGGACTAGCGGAATACAATGAGCAGTTCTTC. This encodes CASSATGLAEYNEQFF.

The chain is built from TRBV14 and TRBJ2-2; D tentatively reads TRBD1 or TRBD2 (5 bases each). V was trimmed by 3 bases and J by 4 bases, leaving 15 bases between them. Germline-derived CDR1 and CDR2 are SGHDN and FVKESK. CDR3 length equals 16 residues. The CDR3 DNA follows: TGTGCCAGCAGCCAGAGGGACCGGCGCGGCACCGGGGAGCTGTTTTTT. This gives the protein CASSQRDRRGTGELFF.

V and J are TRBV7-2 and TRBJ2-2, with TRBD1 matching 8 bases. Unmatched junction bases numbered 3, after V lost 3 bases and J lost 6 bases. Germline V gives CDR1 SGHTA, CDR2 FQGNSA. The CDR3 has 14 residues. CDR3 sequence: CASSFDRGPGELFF. The CDR3 region has the DNA TGTGCCAGCAGCTTCGACAGGGGACCCGGGGAGCTGTTTTTT.